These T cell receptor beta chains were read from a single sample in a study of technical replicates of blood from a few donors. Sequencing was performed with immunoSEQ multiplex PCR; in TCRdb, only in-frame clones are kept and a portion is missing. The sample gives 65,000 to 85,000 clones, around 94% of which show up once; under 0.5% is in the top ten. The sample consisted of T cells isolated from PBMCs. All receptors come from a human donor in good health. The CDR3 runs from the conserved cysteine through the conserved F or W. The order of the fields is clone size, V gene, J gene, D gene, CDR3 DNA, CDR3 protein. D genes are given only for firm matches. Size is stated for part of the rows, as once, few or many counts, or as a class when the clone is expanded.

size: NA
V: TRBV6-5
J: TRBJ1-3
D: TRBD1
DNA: TGTGCCAGCATCCGACAGGGGGGAAACACCATATATTTT
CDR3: CASIRQGGNTIYF

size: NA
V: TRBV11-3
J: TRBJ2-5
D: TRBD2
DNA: TGTGCCAGCAGCTTAGGGACTAGCGGGAGAGAGACCCAGTACTTC
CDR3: CASSLGTSGRETQYF

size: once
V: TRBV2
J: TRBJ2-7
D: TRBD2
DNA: TGTGCCAGCAGTGAAGAAAGTAGCGGGAGCGTCGAGCAGTACTTC
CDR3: CASSEESSGSVEQYF

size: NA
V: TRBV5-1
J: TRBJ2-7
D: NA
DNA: TGCGCCAGCAGCTTGGCCGCGGTTGCTTCCCACGAGCAGTACTTC
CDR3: CASSLAAVASHEQYF

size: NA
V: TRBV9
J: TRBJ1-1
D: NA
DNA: TGTGCCAGCAGCGTGGGACACCGGCAAAACACTGAAGCTTTCTTT
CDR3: CASSVGHRQNTEAFF

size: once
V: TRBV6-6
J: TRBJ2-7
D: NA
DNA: TGTGCCAGCTCGAGCGCCTACGAGCAGTACTTC
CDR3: CASSSAYEQYF

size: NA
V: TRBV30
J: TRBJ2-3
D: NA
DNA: TGTGCCTGGGGGGCTACTGCTAGCACAGATACGCAGTATTTT
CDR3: CAWGATASTDTQYF

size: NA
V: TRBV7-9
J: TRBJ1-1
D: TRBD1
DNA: TGTGCCAGCAGCGCAATGGGACAGGGGTCTTCTGAAGCTTTCTTT
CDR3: CASSAMGQGSSEAFF

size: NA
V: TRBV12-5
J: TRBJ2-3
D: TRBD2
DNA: TGTGCTAGTGGTTTGACCCTTCTAGCGGGAGGGACAGATACGCAGTATTTT
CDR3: CASGLTLLAGGTDTQYF

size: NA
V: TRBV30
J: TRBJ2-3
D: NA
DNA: TGTGCCTGGAGTCCAGACACGACTAGAGATACGCAGTATTTT
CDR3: CAWSPDTTRDTQYF

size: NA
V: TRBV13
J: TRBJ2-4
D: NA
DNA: TGTGCCAGCAGCTCAGGGGGGGCTAGCGGGTCAGGCGACATTCAGTACTTC
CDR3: CASSSGGASGSGDIQYF

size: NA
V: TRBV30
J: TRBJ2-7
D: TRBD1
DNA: TGTGCCTGGAGTGCGGACAGGGGTATTTCCTACGAGCAGTACTTC
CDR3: CAWSADRGISYEQYF

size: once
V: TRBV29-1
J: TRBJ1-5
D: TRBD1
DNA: TGCAGCGCCTTTTTCCGGGACAGGGGTCTAGCCCAGCATTTT
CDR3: CSAFFRDRGLAQHF

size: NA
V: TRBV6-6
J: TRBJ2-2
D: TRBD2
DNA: TGTGCCAGCAGTTACTTAGCGGGAGATAGGAACGGGGAGCTGTTTTTT
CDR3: CASSYLAGDRNGELFF

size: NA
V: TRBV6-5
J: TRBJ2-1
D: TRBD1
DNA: TGTGCCAGCAGTTCTGCAGGGGGCTTTCTTGAGCAGTTCTTC
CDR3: CASSSAGGFLEQFF

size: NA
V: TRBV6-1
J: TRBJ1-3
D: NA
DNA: TGTGCCAGCAGTGAACAAGTTCTGGCCTCTGGAAACACCATATATTTT
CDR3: CASSEQVLASGNTIYF

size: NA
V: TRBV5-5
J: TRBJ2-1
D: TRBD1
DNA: TGTGCCAGCAGCTGGACAGGGTCACACGATGAGCAGTTCTTC
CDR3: CASSWTGSHDEQFF

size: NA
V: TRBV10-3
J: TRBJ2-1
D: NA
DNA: TGTGCCTCCAGGCCAGACGTGACATGGAATGAGCAGTTCTTC
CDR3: CASRPDVTWNEQFF

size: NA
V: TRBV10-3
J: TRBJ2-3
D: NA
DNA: TGTGCCATCAGTCTAACAGGGTCCACCACAGATACGCAGTATTTT
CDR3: CAISLTGSTTDTQYF

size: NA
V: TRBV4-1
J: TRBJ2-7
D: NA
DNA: TGCGCCAGCAGCCAAGATGGCCCCTACGAGCAGTACTTC
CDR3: CASSQDGPYEQYF

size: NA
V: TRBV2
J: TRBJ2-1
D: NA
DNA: TGTGCCAGCAGTGAAGCGGAGAGCTCCTACAATGAGCAGTTCTTC
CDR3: CASSEAESSYNEQFF

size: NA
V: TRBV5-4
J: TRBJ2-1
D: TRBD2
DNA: TGTGCCAGCAGCTTGGGAGCTAGCGGGTCCTCCTACAATGAGCAGTTCTTC
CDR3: CASSLGASGSSYNEQFF

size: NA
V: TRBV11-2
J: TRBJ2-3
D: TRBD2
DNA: TGTGCCAGCAGCATAATAGCGGGAGGGGGATACACAGATACGCAGTATTTT
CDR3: CASSIIAGGGYTDTQYF

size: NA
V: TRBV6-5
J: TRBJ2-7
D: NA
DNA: TGTGCCAGCAGTTACCTGGACACAGCCTACGAGCAGTACTTC
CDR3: CASSYLDTAYEQYF

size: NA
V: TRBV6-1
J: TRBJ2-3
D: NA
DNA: TGTGCCAGCAGTGACGGCACAGATACGCAGTATTTT
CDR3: CASSDGTDTQYF

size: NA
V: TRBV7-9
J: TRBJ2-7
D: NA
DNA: TGTGCCAGCAGCTTAGATGGCCCCTTCTACGAGCAGTACTTC
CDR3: CASSLDGPFYEQYF

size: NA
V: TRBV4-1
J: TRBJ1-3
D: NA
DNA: TGCGCCAGCAGCCCCAGGGTTCCAAGCGGAAACACCATATATTTT
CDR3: CASSPRVPSGNTIYF

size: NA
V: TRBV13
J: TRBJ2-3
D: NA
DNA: TGTGCCAGCAGCTCCGGGGGAACAGATACGCAGTATTTT
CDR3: CASSSGGTDTQYF

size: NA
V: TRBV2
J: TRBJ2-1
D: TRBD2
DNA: TGTGCCAGCAGGGGGGGACCGGGAGGAGGCTATGAGCAGTTCTTC
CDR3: CASRGGPGGGYEQFF

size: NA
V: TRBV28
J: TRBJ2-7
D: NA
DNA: TGTGCCAGCAGTTTAGCAAGAACTCTCAACGAGCAGTACTTC
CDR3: CASSLARTLNEQYF

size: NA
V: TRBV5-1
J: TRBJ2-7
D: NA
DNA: TGCGCCAGCAGCTTGAATTTCTTCTACGAGCAGTACTTC
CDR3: CASSLNFFYEQYF

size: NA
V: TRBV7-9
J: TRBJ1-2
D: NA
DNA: TGTGCCAGCAACGGGGGTTCTTTTAACTATGGCTACACCTTC
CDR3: CASNGGSFNYGYTF

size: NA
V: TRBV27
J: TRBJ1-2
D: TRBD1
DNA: TGTGCCAGCAGGGGACAGGGGGCGATGTCCTATGGCTACACCTTC
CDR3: CASRGQGAMSYGYTF

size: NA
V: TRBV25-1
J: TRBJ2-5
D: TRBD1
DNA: TGTGCCAGCAGTGTCGACAGGGACCAAGAGACCCAGTACTTC
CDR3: CASSVDRDQETQYF

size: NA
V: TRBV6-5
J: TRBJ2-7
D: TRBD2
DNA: TGTGCCAGTAAACCGGGACTAGCGGACTACGAGCAGTACTTC
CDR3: CASKPGLADYEQYF

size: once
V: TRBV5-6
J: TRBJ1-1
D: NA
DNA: TGTGCCAGCAGCTTAGGAGAGGTATACACAAAAACTGAAGCTTTCTTT
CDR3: CASSLGEVYTKTEAFF

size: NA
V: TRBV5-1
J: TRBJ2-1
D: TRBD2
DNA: TGCGCCAGCAGCTTGGGAGCGGGACTAGCCTACAATGAGCAGTTCTTC
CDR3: CASSLGAGLAYNEQFF

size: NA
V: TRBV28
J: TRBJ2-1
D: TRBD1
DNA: TGTGCCAGCAGTTTAACTAGCAGGGGGCGCAACAATGAGCAGTTCTTC
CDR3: CASSLTSRGRNNEQFF

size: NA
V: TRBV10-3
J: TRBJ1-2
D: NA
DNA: TGTGCCATCAGTGAGTTACAACAGGTGATTGGCTACACCTTC
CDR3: CAISELQQVIGYTF

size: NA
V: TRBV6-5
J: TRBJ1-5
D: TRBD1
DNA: TGTGCCAGCAGTTTGGACAGGGAAACGCAGCCCCAGCATTTT
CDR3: CASSLDRETQPQHF

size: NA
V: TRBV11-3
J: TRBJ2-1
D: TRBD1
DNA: TGTGCCAGCAGCTCCCGGGACAGGGAAAGGAATGAGCAGTTCTTC
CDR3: CASSSRDRERNEQFF

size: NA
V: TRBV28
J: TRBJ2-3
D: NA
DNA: TGTGCCAGCAGTCTAGACTCCAGGGTAACTAGCACAGATACGCAGTATTTT
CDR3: CASSLDSRVTSTDTQYF

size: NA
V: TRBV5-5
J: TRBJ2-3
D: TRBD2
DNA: TGTGCCAGCAGAGCTTTTCGTAGTCTAGCGGTTAGCACAGATACGCAGTATTTT
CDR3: CASRAFRSLAVSTDTQYF

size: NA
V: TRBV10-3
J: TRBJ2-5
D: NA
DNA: TGTGCCATCAGTGACAGCAGCCTCGAGGAGCAGTACTTC
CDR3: CAISDSSLEEQYF

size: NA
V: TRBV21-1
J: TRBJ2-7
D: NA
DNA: TGTGCCAGCAGCAAAGTGAGCGGACGTAGCCTCCACGAGCAGTACTTC
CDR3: CASSKVSGRSLHEQYF

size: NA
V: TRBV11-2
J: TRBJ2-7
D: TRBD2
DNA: TGTGCCAGCAGCTTAGCTTCAGCGGGAGACTACGAGCAGTACTTC
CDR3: CASSLASAGDYEQYF

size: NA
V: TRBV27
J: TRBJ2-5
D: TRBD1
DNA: TGTGCCAGCAGACTCATCGGACAGGGGTGGCAAGAGACCCAGTACTTC
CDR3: CASRLIGQGWQETQYF

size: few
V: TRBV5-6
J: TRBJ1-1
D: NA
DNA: TGTGCCAGCAGCTTTGGGCAGAACACTGAAGCTTTCTTT
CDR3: CASSFGQNTEAFF